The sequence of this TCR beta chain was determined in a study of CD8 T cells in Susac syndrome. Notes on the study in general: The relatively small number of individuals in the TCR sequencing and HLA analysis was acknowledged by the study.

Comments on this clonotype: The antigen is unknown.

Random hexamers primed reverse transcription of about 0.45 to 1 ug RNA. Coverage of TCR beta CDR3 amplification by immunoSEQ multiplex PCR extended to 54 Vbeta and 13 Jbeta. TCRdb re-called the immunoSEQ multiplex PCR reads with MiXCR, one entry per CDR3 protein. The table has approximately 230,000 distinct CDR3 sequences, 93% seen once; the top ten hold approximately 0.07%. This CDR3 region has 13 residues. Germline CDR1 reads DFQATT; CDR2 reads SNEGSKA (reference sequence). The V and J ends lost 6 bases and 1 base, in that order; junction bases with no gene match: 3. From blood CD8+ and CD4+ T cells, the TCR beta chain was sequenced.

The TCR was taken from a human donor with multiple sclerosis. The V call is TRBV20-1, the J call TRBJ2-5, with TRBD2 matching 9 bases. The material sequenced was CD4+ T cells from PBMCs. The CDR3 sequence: CSAPTSGQETQYF. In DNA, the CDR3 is TGCAGTGCCCCGACTAGCGGCCAAGAGACCCAGTACTTC.